This entry is about one TCR beta chain. The record originates from a study of early T cells in non-severe SARS-CoV-2 infection. CDR1 is MDHEN and CDR2 is SYDVKM in the germline V gene. The CDR3 consists of 14 residues. V lost 5 bases to trimming and J lost 0 bases, with 7 bases between them. One entry per CDR3 protein results from TCRdb running MiXCR on the 5' RACE reads. The sample shows about 68,000 distinct CDR3 sequences, roughly a tenth of them seen only once. The rearrangement joins TRBV28 to TRBJ2-2; D gene uncertain. This TCR derives from an adult who was a healthcare worker with PCR-confirmed SARS-CoV-2 infection or an uninfected control (not recorded which). The sequenced material came from whole blood. The DNA of the CDR3 is TGTGCCAGCAGTGGCGGTTCGAACACCGGGGAGCTGTTTTTT. This sequence encodes CASSGGSNTGELFF.